The entry below describes one TCR beta chain. Its antigen remains unidentified. Germline-derived CDR1 and CDR2 are SGDLS and YYNGEE. The CDR3 length is 15 residues. The trim removed 2 bases at V and 2 bases at J, leaving 6 bases unmatched. This sample stems from a study of siplizumab effects on memory and regulatory T cells. The protocol was immunoSEQ multiplex PCR, while the TCRdb copy is restricted to in-frame clones and leaves out a portion. The sample contains 94,000 or so clones, more than 85% of which appear only once. Overall study findings and caveats: Proliferating Tregs from siplizumab cultures lacked functional confirmation of suppression. Naive or memory phenotype assignment was not possible for roughly 75-95% of proliferating CD4+ or CD8+ clones.

This sequence originates from a human donor in good health. This chain links TRBV9 with TRBJ2-7; 8 bases are shared with TRBD1. Specimen: CD8+ T cells sorted from blood. The DNA for the CDR3 is TGTGCCAGCAGCGTTGGACAGGGATCAACCTACGAGCAGTACTTC. It yields the protein CASSVGQGSTYEQYF.